One and the same sample provided the 17 T cell receptor beta chains below, sequenced in a study of beta chain features in type 1 diabetes. Study observations and caveats: Type 1 diabetes patients showed a moderate but significant shortening of TCRB CDR3s in all four CD4+ subsets.

These receptors' antigens are unknown. Since all of the isolated RNA was reverse transcribed, expressed TCRB transcripts were what got sequenced. This table comes from immunoSEQ multiplex PCR, and its TCRdb copy is limited to in-frame clones, with some not included. The data show about 660,000 clones, around 15% seen once. Specimen: naive CD4+ T cells from blood. The receptors were gathered from a man between 18 and 29 years old with type 1 diabetes.

This clone was detected only a few times. The CDR3 bases are TGTGCCAGCGGGGAAGGGCTCTATGGCTACACCTTC. This encodes CASGEGLYGYTF. The chain has TRBV7-9 and TRBJ1-2, with no clear D. The CDR3 totals 12 residues. CDR1 is SEHNR and CDR2 is FQNEAQ in the germline V gene (reference sequence). Trimming removed 8 bases from V and 4 bases from J, with 11 bases in between.

A few counts support this clone. The genes are TRBV7-9 and TRBJ2-1, with 9 bases fitting TRBD1. The V segment lost 2 bases and the J segment 6 bases; nucleotides outside the gene matches: 11. The CDR3 has 17 residues. Germline V CDR1 and CDR2: SEHNR, FQNEAQ (reference sequence). CDR3 nucleotide sequence: TGTGCCAGCAGCTTAAGCCCCACAGGGGGCGCGGGCAATGAGCAGTTCTTC. It encodes CASSLSPTGGAGNEQFF.

Details on this clone: With a much larger clone just one base away, this may be a read error. V is TRBV7-3 and J is TRBJ2-2; D uncertain. This CDR3 is 12 amino acids long. The V end was cut by 4 bases, the J end by 5 bases, with 5 bases between. CDR1 is SGHTA, CDR2 FQGTGA, per germline. CDR3 sequence reads: CASSSYTGELFF. The CDR3 DNA is TGTGCCAGCAGCTCCTATACCGGGGAGCTGTTTTTT. The entire variable domain, with the rest obtained from reference TRBV7-3 and TRBJ2-2, is as follows: GAGVSQTPSNKVTEKGKYVELRCDPISGHTALYWYRQSLGQGPEFLIYFQGTGAADDSGLPNDRFFAVRPEGSVSTLKIQRTERGDSAVYLCASSSYTGELFFGEGSRLTVL.

This clone was seen more than once but under ten times. This rearrangement joins TRBV15 to TRBJ1-2; weak D call: TRBD1 (5 bases). Germline CDR1 LNHNV, CDR2 YYDKDF (reference sequence). V gave up 0 bases and J gave up 3 bases, with 17 bases separating them. This CDR3 is built from 17 residues. CDR3 region: CATSRDSSLTAYYGYTF. The CDR3 DNA reads as TGTGCCACCAGCAGAGATTCCTCATTGACAGCATACTATGGCTACACCTTC.

This clone was recorded a few times. Other nucleotide sequences in the sample specify the same CDR3. This chain joins TRBV30 and TRBJ2-5, with D perhaps TRBD2 (6 bases). Germline loops: CDR1 GTSNPN, CDR2 SVGIG (reference sequence). The length of the CDR3 is 13 residues. Deletions cut 2 bases from V and 2 bases from J, with 9 bases between. The chain's CDR3 is CAWSRLGQETQYF. DNA for the CDR3: TGTGCCTGGAGTCGACTAGGGCAAGAGACCCAGTACTTC.

About this clone itself: Other DNA sequences in this specimen translate into the identical CDR3. This chain's CDR3 is CASSLSGRATDTQYF. DNA for the CDR3: TGTGCCAGCAGTCTCAGCGGGAGGGCTACAGATACGCAGTATTTT. V gene TRBV5-4 combines with J gene TRBJ2-3; TRBD2 aligns across 10 bases. The CDR3 consists of 15 residues. CDR1 is SGHNT, CDR2 YYREEE, per germline (reference sequence). V lost 5 bases to trimming and J lost 3 bases; unmatched junction nucleotides: 6.

This clone was seen only a few times. V usage is TRBV9 and J usage is TRBJ1-2; perhaps TRBD1 as D (5 bases). The CDR3 covers 14 residues. V was cut by 6 bases and J by 4 bases, with 16 bases left in between. CDR1 and CDR2 from the germline V gene are SGDLS and YYNGEE. CDR3 nucleotide sequence: TGTGCCAGCACCGTCCTAACAGGTTCCTATGGCTACACCTTC. Amino acid sequence: CASTVLTGSYGYTF.

A few counts support this clone. The chain has TRBV9 and TRBJ2-3; the match to TRBD2 covers 9 bases. V lost 0 bases and J lost 0; bases outside the gene matches: 2. The germline CDR1 and CDR2 sequences are SGDLS and YYNGEE. CDR3 length: 16 amino acids. The CDR3 DNA reads TGTGCCAGCAGCGTAGAGGCGGGAGGGAGCACAGATACGCAGTATTTT. Amino acids: CASSVEAGGSTDTQYF.

V is TRBV9 and J is TRBJ1-2; D unclear. Trimming pared 0 bases from V and 4 bases from J, leaving 7 bases between. CDR3 length: 13 residues. CDR1 SGDLS and CDR2 YYNGEE come from the germline V gene. The CDR3 is CASSVDSGYGYTF. In DNA, the CDR3 is TGTGCCAGCAGCGTAGACAGCGGCTATGGCTACACCTTC.

The V and J genes are TRBV7-3 and TRBJ2-3, with D possibly TRBD1 on 7 matching bases. This CDR3 has 15 amino acids. The V gene lost 5 bases and the J gene lost 6 bases, with 18 bases spanning the gap. Germline assignment: CDR1 SGHTA and CDR2 FQGTGA. The CDR3 loop is CASSPDRVREDTQYF. The CDR3, as DNA: TGTGCCAGCAGCCCAGACAGGGTCCGGGAGGATACGCAGTATTTT.

This clone has only a few counts. The rearrangement joins TRBV19 to TRBJ1-2; no reliable D call. V dropped 4 bases and J dropped 5 bases, with 5 bases sitting between them. Germline V gene sequence: CDR1 LNHDA, CDR2 SQIVND (reference sequence). The CDR3 spans 11 residues. CDR3 sequence reads: CASSSLYGYTF. The CDR3, as DNA: TGTGCCAGTAGTAGCTTATATGGCTACACCTTC.

The chain joins TRBV9 to TRBJ2-1; D ambiguous. The germline V and J ends were trimmed by 4 bases and 5 bases, with 16 bases remaining between them. This CDR3 is built from 15 residues. Germline V gene data show CDR1 as SGDLS and CDR2 as YYNGEE. The CDR3 is CASSPRHKTDNEQFF. In DNA, the CDR3 is TGTGCCAGCAGCCCCCGACACAAGACGGACAATGAGCAGTTCTTC.

The chain links TRBV5-1 to TRBJ1-4, with 12 nucleotides matching TRBD1. V was pared by 3 bases and J by 7 bases, with 4 bases of the junction left unmatched. Germline values: CDR1 SGHRS, CDR2 YFSETQ. The CDR3 covers 15 residues. This CDR3 is CASSSGTGGFEKLFF. In nucleotides, the CDR3 is TGCGCCAGCAGCTCCGGGACAGGGGGCTTTGAAAAACTGTTTTTT.

This clone was seen more than once but under ten times. This chain links TRBV19 with TRBJ2-1; TRBD1 agrees at 9 bases. J gave up 7 bases and V 8 bases, and 6 bases lay outside the gene matches. The CDR3 has 13 residues. CDR1 LNHDA and CDR2 SQIVND come from the germline V gene (reference sequence). This CDR3 is CASSRQGVNEQFF. CDR3 sequence (DNA): TGTGCCAGTTCTAGACAGGGGGTAAATGAGCAGTTCTTC.

This chain connects TRBV9 to TRBJ2-3; TRBD2 aligns across 10 bases. Germline CDR1 and CDR2: SGDLS and YYNGEE. The CDR3 runs 16 residues. J gave up 1 base and V 0 bases, and 2 bases lay outside the gene matches. CDR3 DNA sequence: TGTGCCAGCAGCGTAGATCTAGCGGGGGGCACAGATACGCAGTATTTT. Translation: CASSVDLAGGTDTQYF.

This clone was observed a few times. The rearrangement links TRBV4-2 to TRBJ2-5, with D possibly matching TRBD1 (5 bases). This CDR3 region has 14 residues. The germline CDR1 and CDR2 sequences are LGHNA and YNFKEQ. The V gene lost 0 bases and the J gene lost 3 bases, with 8 bases spanning the gap. CDR3 sequence: CASSQESREETQYF. The CDR3 coding sequence is TGTGCCAGCAGCCAAGAATCCAGGGAAGAGACCCAGTACTTC.

The table lists this clone with a few counts. V gene TRBV5-1 combines with J gene TRBJ1-1; no clear D gene. CDR1 and CDR2 from the germline V gene are SGHRS and YFSETQ. This CDR3 comprises 13 residues. Between the trimmed V and J ends, which lost 3 bases and 7 bases, there was a span of 13 bases. CDR3 DNA: TGCGCCAGCAGCTGGGCGGAACAGAGTGAAGCTTTCTTT. Translating it yields CASSWAEQSEAFF.